The 10 T cell receptor beta chains in this list originate from one sample, sequenced in a study of early T cells in non-severe SARS-CoV-2 infection (dated by TCRdb to 2020 to 2022). The method behind the library was 5' RACE. Reads for this sample came from a NextSeq 500. Using fastp trimming at Q25 and MiXCR clonotype assembly, TCRdb reanalyzed the public sequencing data and kept in-frame beta chains. Every CDR3 protein is listed once, alongside the most common genes and DNA of its rows. The sample table holds tens of thousands of distinct CDR3 sequences, of which 5% to 6% were seen once. The ten top clones hold about 27% of the sample. Sequencing was carried out using whole blood. The source is an adult who was a healthcare worker with PCR-confirmed SARS-CoV-2 infection or an uninfected control (not recorded which).

This clonotype was recorded at least ten times. This sequence joins TRBV11-2 and TRBJ2-5, with D unresolved. The germline gives CDR1 SGHAT, CDR2 FQNNGV. The CDR3 runs to 12 residues. V lost 0 bases, J lost 13 bases, and 12 bases lay in between. The CDR3 coding sequence is TGTGCCAGCAGCTTAGATCCTGGCGCCTCGTACTTC. This encodes CASSLDPGASYF.

The chain couples TRBV5-1 to TRBJ1-1; D might be TRBD1 (6 bases). CDR1 SGHRS and CDR2 YFSETQ come from the germline V gene. The CDR3 extends over 13 amino acids. Trimming took 4 bases from V and 1 from J, leaving 8 bases between them. Here the CDR3 reads CASSRGGNTEAFF. CDR3 DNA: TGCGCCAGCAGCCGAGGGGGGAACACTGAAGCTTTCTTT.

The sample holds a few counts of this clonotype. The CDR3 here is CASSLGADRGRTF. The DNA of the CDR3 is TGTGCCAGCAGCTTGGGGGCGGACAGGGGGAGAACCTTC. The rearrangement joins TRBV28 to TRBJ1-2, with 10 bases matching TRBD1. The CDR3 has 13 amino acids. The V and J ends lost 6 bases and 14 bases, in that order; junction bases with no gene match: 12. The germline V gene encodes CDR1 MDHEN and CDR2 SYDVKM.

This clonotype was observed a handful of times. The chain has TRBV19 and TRBJ2-2; D perhaps matches TRBD2 (5 bases). The germline V gene has CDR1 LNHDA and CDR2 SQIVND (reference sequence). Trimming cost V 1 base and J 6 bases, with 15 bases left between them. The CDR3 totals 16 residues. CDR3 sequence (DNA): TGTGCCAGTAGTATAGGGGCAGCCTCGGGGTCCGGGGAGCTGTTTTTT. It yields the protein CASSIGAASGSGELFF.

This clonotype was detected ten times or more. V usage is TRBV6-1 and J usage is TRBJ2-2; D unclear. The CDR3 totals 13 residues. V was trimmed by 7 bases and J by 6 bases, leaving 12 bases between them. The germline gives CDR1 MNHNS, CDR2 SASEGT. The CDR3 coding sequence is TGTGCCAGCACACGAAATCCCGCCGGGGAGCTGTTTTTT. This codes for CASTRNPAGELFF.

In its sample, this clonotype was seen a few times. The J gene is TRBJ1-1, the V gene TRBV6-6; D gene unclear. CDR1 is MNHNY and CDR2 is SVGAGI in the germline V gene (reference sequence). The CDR3 covers 13 residues. Trimming took 8 bases from V and 6 from J, leaving 16 bases between them. The CDR3 sequence is CASPTGESAEAFF. The CDR3 DNA sequence: TGTGCCAGCCCGACCGGTGAGTCGGCTGAAGCTTTCTTT.

J is TRBJ2-1 and V is TRBV19; 8 bases agree with TRBD2. The ends lost 3 bases at V and 2 bases at J; junction bases unmatched: 6. Germline CDR1 and CDR2: LNHDA and SQIVND (reference sequence). This CDR3 contains 16 residues. Here the CDR3 DNA reads TGTGCCAGTAGTATCTTCGGGACTAGTGCCTACAATGAGCAGTTCTTC. Protein product: CASSIFGTSAYNEQFF.

Regarding this clonotype: A read error may produce the germline difference seen at one junction end. The chain recombines TRBV11-1 with TRBJ2-3, with 9 nucleotides matching TRBD2. This CDR3 comprises 14 residues. The germline V gene encodes CDR1 SGHAT and CDR2 FQDESV (reference sequence). CDR3 coding DNA: TGTGTCAGCAGCACCGGGACTAGCATAGATACGCAGTATTTT. Protein product: CVSSTGTSIDTQYF.

This clonotype was found many times. The chain has TRBV5-1 and TRBJ1-6; D call uncertain. This CDR3 is 15 amino acids long. The ends were cut back, 0 bases at V and 9 bases at J, with 13 bases in the middle. Germline V CDR1 and CDR2: SGHRS, YFSETQ. The CDR3 bases are TGCGCCAGCAGCTTGGGACAAACGGCGGGTTCACCCCTCCACTTT. The encoded protein is CASSLGQTAGSPLHF.

This clonotype was recorded many times. The chain joins TRBV10-3 to TRBJ2-2; D might be TRBD2 (6 bases). The CDR3 has 20 residues. V was clipped by 10 bases and J by 0 bases, with 30 bases between them. The germline V gene encodes CDR1 ENHRY and CDR2 SYGVKD. CDR3 residues: CATIQGLVRGPPSNTGELFF. The CDR3 DNA sequence: TGTGCCACCATCCAGGGACTCGTCCGGGGTCCGCCTTCGAACACCGGGGAGCTGTTTTTT.